Listed here are 7 T cell receptor beta chains from one sample, sequenced in a study of blood T cell repertoires in COVID-19. Sequencing was performed with immunoSEQ multiplex PCR; in TCRdb, only in-frame clones are kept and a portion is missing. The table records around 250,000 clones, around 80% of them present only once. Sequencing was done on a sample of PBMCs or T cells enriched from blood (not recorded which). These receptors were collected from a man in his forties or fifties who had recovered from COVID-19.

The genes are TRBV5-1 and TRBJ2-5, with D possibly being TRBD2 (5 bases). V lost 2 bases and J 5 bases, leaving 10 bases between the germline ends. CDR1 is SGHRS and CDR2 is YFSETQ in the germline V gene. The CDR3 sequence is 13 residues long. CDR3 sequence reads: CASSLRRVETQYF. The CDR3 DNA reads TGCGCCAGCAGCTTACGGCGGGTTGAGACCCAGTACTTC.

V and J are TRBV30 and TRBJ2-2, with 7 bases matching TRBD1. V trimming: 4 bases; J trimming: 13 bases; junction bases outside the gene matches: 9. The CDR3 is 12 amino acids. CDR1 and CDR2 (germline): GTSNPN, SVGIG (reference sequence). The CDR3 loop reads CAWNPNRDRLFF. The CDR3 nucleotides read TGTGCCTGGAATCCTAACAGGGACAGGCTGTTTTTT.

The chain combines TRBV10-3 with TRBJ1-2; D call uncertain. Germline CDR1 and CDR2: ENHRY and SYGVKD. Trimming removed 2 bases at V and 2 bases at J, with 12 bases between. This CDR3 comprises 15 residues. The CDR3 DNA reads TGTGCCATCAGTGAGGGAGAGGGATCGAACTATGGCTACACCTTC. Amino acid sequence: CAISEGEGSNYGYTF.

The chain combines TRBV18 with TRBJ1-4; D is unclear. Trimming took off 3 bases at V and 4 bases at J, with 15 bases between the two ends. The CDR3 contains 16 residues. Germline V gene lookup returns CDR1 KGHSH and CDR2 LQKENI. The CDR3 sequence: CASSPLWENSNEKLFF. CDR3 DNA: TGTGCCAGCTCACCCCTTTGGGAGAACAGTAATGAAAAACTGTTTTTT.

The chain joins TRBV28 to TRBJ1-3, with TRBD1 matching 7 bases. Trimming at V came to 5 bases and at J to 1 base, leaving 5 bases not matched to a gene. CDR3 length: 15 residues. In germline, CDR1 is MDHEN, CDR2 SYDVKM. The CDR3 DNA follows: TGTGCCAGCAGTCGCCGGACAGGTTCTGGAAACACCATATATTTT. It codes for CASSRRTGSGNTIYF. Complete variable domain (other parts from reference TRBV28 and TRBJ1-3): DVKVTQSSRYLVKRTGEKVFLECVQDMDHENMFWYRQDPGLGLRLIYFSYDVKMKEKGDIPEGYSVSREKKERFSLILESASTNQTSMYLCASSRRTGSGNTIYFGEGSWLTVV.

The J gene is TRBJ2-6, the V gene TRBV2; weak D call: TRBD2 (5 bases). This CDR3 region has 13 residues. Trimming pared 4 bases from V and 12 bases from J, leaving 13 bases between. In germline, CDR1 is SNHLY, CDR2 FYNNEI. DNA of the CDR3: TGTGCCAGCAGTGGGTCTGGCGGAGGCGTCCTGACTTTC. Translating it yields CASSGSGGGVLTF. The variable domain in full, with the rest retrieved from reference TRBV2 and TRBJ2-6, is EPEVTQTPSHQVTQMGQEVILRCVPISNHLYFYWYRQILGQKVEFLVSFYNNEISEKSEIFDDQFSVERPDGSNFTLKIRSTKLEDSAMYFCASSGSGGGVLTFGAGSRLTVL.

The V call is TRBV7-2, the J call TRBJ1-4; 10 positions agree with TRBD1. This CDR3 is 16 amino acids long. With 5 bases clipped from V and 9 bases from J, the junction kept 12 bases outside the gene matches. CDR1 is SGHTA, CDR2 FQGNSA, per germline. The CDR3 sequence is CASSPIRDRGPQKLFF. The CDR3 DNA follows: TGTGCCAGCAGCCCTATCCGGGACAGGGGTCCACAAAAACTGTTTTTT.